This entry lists 32 T cell receptor beta chains sequenced from one sample in a study of blood T cell repertoires in COVID-19. Clones were read by immunoSEQ multiplex PCR, and TCRdb kept only the in-frame ones, dropping some. In the table there are 110,000 to 150,000 clones, around 82% of which are singletons. The sample was peripheral blood. The receptors originated from a human donor in a cohort sampled during active COVID-19.

This clone has only one observation. The chain combines TRBV20-1 with TRBJ1-1; D is ambiguous. The V gene's germline CDR1 is DFQATT and CDR2 SNEGSKA (reference sequence). The CDR3 covers 11 residues. CDR3: CRTDLDTEAFF. CDR3 sequence (DNA): TGCAGGACGGACTTAGACACTGAAGCTTTCTTT.

V usage is TRBV2 and J usage is TRBJ1-5, with D unresolved. Trimming shortened V by 5 bases and J by 2 bases, and 10 bases separated the two germline ends. The V gene's germline CDR1 is SNHLY and CDR2 FYNNEI. The CDR3 runs 14 residues. The CDR3 nucleotides read TGTGCCAGCAGTCATGAGGAAGGCAATCAGCCCCAGCATTTT. Translating it yields CASSHEEGNQPQHF.

This clone was seen just once. The chain uses TRBV12-3 or TRBV12-4 and TRBJ1-5; D perhaps matches TRBD1 (6 bases). CDR3 length: 12 residues. Trimming took off 5 bases at V and 9 bases at J, with 11 bases between the two ends. CDR3 coding DNA: TGTGCCAGCAGTACAGGGCTCAGGCCCCAGCATTTT. Its translation is CASSTGLRPQHF.

The J gene is TRBJ2-7, the V gene TRBV9; 7 nucleotides align to TRBD1. J gave up 7 bases and V 4 bases, and 8 bases lay outside the gene matches. The CDR3 runs 13 residues. In germline, CDR1 is SGDLS, CDR2 YYNGEE. This chain's CDR3 is CASSFPTGSEQYV. The DNA of the CDR3 is TGTGCCAGCAGCTTCCCGACAGGGAGTGAGCAGTACGTC.

The chain employs TRBV27 and TRBJ1-6; 8 nucleotides match TRBD1. Germline values: CDR1 MNHEY, CDR2 SMNVEV (reference sequence). V shed 8 bases, J shed 1 base, and the junction held 13 bases outside the gene matches. The CDR3 runs 18 residues. The CDR3 DNA is TGTGCCAGCCGCTCACGGACAGGGATGGGGTCCTATAATTCACCCCTCCACTTT. Protein sequence: CASRSRTGMGSYNSPLHF.

The chain links TRBV18 to TRBJ1-2; TRBD1 matches 7 bases. Per germline, CDR1 KGHSH and CDR2 LQKENI. Trimming took 3 bases from V and 3 from J; bases not matched to a gene: 1. The CDR3 sequence is 13 residues long. The CDR3 spells CASSPGQDYGYTF. Written as DNA, the CDR3 is TGTGCCAGCTCACCCGGACAGGACTATGGCTACACCTTC.

This chain joins TRBV19 and TRBJ1-3, with D unresolved. V lost 7 bases and J lost 0, with 7 bases in between. There are 13 residues in the CDR3. The V gene's germline CDR1 is LNHDA and CDR2 SQIVND (reference sequence). The DNA of the CDR3 is TGTGCCAGTAACCCGAGCTCTGGAAACACCATATATTTT. Protein product: CASNPSSGNTIYF.

This clone was seen more than once but under ten times. The gene calls are TRBV12-3 or TRBV12-4 and TRBJ2-2; D gene ambiguous. Trimming took off 2 bases at V and 3 bases at J, with 4 bases between the two ends. This CDR3 is built from 13 residues. CDR3: CASSLRHTGELFF. Here the CDR3 DNA reads TGTGCCAGCAGTTTACGTCACACCGGGGAGCTGTTTTTT.

This clone came up a few times. The chain's CDR3 is CASSQTGLVINEQYF. The CDR3 bases are TGCGCCAGCAGCCAAACGGGACTAGTGATCAACGAGCAGTACTTC. The chain links TRBV4-1 to TRBJ2-7; TRBD2 agrees at 8 bases. The CDR3 runs to 15 residues. V gave up 2 bases and J gave up 5 bases; unmatched junction bases: 8. Germline values: CDR1 MGHRA, CDR2 YSYEKL.

This rearrangement joins TRBV11-3 to TRBJ2-7; 8 nucleotides match TRBD1. The germline V gene encodes CDR1 SGHNT and CDR2 YENEEA. CDR3 length equals 15 residues. The ends lost 4 bases at V and 3 bases at J; junction bases unmatched: 8. The CDR3 sequence is CASSSGQGSLYEQYF. As DNA, the CDR3 is TGTGCCAGCAGCTCCGGACAGGGAAGTCTCTACGAGCAGTACTTC.

Here the CDR3 DNA reads TGCGCCAGCAGCTGGGGACAGCCCTATGGCTACACCTTC. This codes for CASSWGQPYGYTF. The J gene is TRBJ1-2, the V gene TRBV4-1; 7 bases line up with TRBD1. CDR1 and CDR2 (germline): MGHRA, YSYEKL. The CDR3 consists of 13 residues. The junction had 4 bases not matched to a gene; V was cut back by 5 bases and J by 4 bases.

This clone has at least ten counts. The rearrangement joins TRBV4-3 to TRBJ2-7, with 7 bases fitting TRBD1. Trimming at V came to 3 bases and at J to 2 bases, leaving 4 bases not matched to a gene. Looked up from germline, CDR1 is LGHNA and CDR2 is YSLEER. The CDR3 sequence is 14 residues long. The CDR3: CASSQRQGAYEQYF. The CDR3 DNA reads TGCGCCAGCAGCCAGCGACAGGGAGCCTACGAGCAGTACTTC.

The V call is TRBV19, the J call TRBJ1-6; D unclear. Trimming took 7 bases from V and 6 from J, leaving 19 bases between them. The CDR3 is 16 amino acids. Germline CDR1 is LNHDA and CDR2 is SQIVND (reference sequence). CDR3: CASTPGSETLNSPLHF. The CDR3 bases are TGTGCCAGTACCCCGGGGTCGGAGACCCTTAATTCACCCCTCCACTTT.

The chain is built from TRBV7-2 and TRBJ2-6, with D perhaps matching TRBD1 (6 bases). The CDR3 has 15 amino acids. V lost 5 bases to trimming and J lost 4 bases, with 12 bases between them. CDR1 is SGHTA, CDR2 FQGNSA, per germline. CDR3 region: CASSEQGTGANVLTF. CDR3 DNA sequence: TGTGCCAGCAGCGAACAGGGTACCGGGGCCAACGTCCTGACTTTC.

The CDR3 coding sequence is TGCAGCGTTCCCGCGGGGGGGGTGAATGAGCAGTTCTTC. Its protein is CSVPAGGVNEQFF. The J gene is TRBJ2-1, the V gene TRBV29-1; 9 bases are shared with TRBD2. Per the germline V gene, CDR1 is SQVTM and CDR2 is ANQGSEA. This CDR3 is 13 amino acids long. Trimming at V came to 5 bases and at J to 7 bases, leaving 6 bases not matched to a gene.

The gene calls are TRBV11-2 and TRBJ2-5; 8 bases fit TRBD1. The J segment lost 4 bases and the V segment lost 5 bases, leaving 3 bases of the junction unmatched. This CDR3 has 13 amino acids. Germline CDR1 reads SGHAT; CDR2 reads FQNNGV. The CDR3 protein is CASSRDRGETQYF. The CDR3 DNA reads TGTGCCAGCAGCCGCGACAGGGGAGAGACCCAGTACTTC.

The J gene is TRBJ2-1, the V gene TRBV5-1, with 7 bases fitting TRBD2. Germline trimming cut 4 bases from V and 3 bases from J; bases unmatched to any gene: 13. The germline V gene encodes CDR1 SGHRS and CDR2 YFSETQ. The CDR3 runs to 17 residues. The CDR3 spells CASSLTSVPNDYNEQFF. The CDR3 DNA sequence: TGCGCCAGCAGCCTTACTAGCGTCCCGAATGACTACAATGAGCAGTTCTTC.

The CDR3 nucleotides are TGTGCCAGCAGCCAGGGACTAGCGGGAGCGCAGTACGTC. Its translation is CASSQGLAGAQYV. The rearrangement links TRBV3-1 (or the pseudogene TRBV3-2) to TRBJ2-7, with TRBD2 matching over 14 bases. V lost 3 bases to trimming and J lost 9 bases; unmatched junction nucleotides: 1. The germline gives CDR1 LGHDT, CDR2 YNNKEL (reference sequence). The CDR3 has 13 residues.

The rearrangement joins TRBV6-4 to TRBJ1-1; D is ambiguous. In germline, CDR1 is MRHNA, CDR2 SNTAGT. Trimming took off 10 bases at V and 3 bases at J, with 18 bases between the two ends. The CDR3 runs to 14 residues. The CDR3 DNA reads TGTGCCACCGAACTCCCCGCGGGAGACACTGAAGCTTTCTTT. Its translation: CATELPAGDTEAFF.

V and J are TRBV5-1 and TRBJ1-1; 8 bases map to TRBD1. The CDR3 consists of 14 residues. CDR1 SGHRS and CDR2 YFSETQ come from the germline V gene. J lost 5 bases, V lost 3 bases, and 6 bases had no gene match. The CDR3 DNA reads as TGCGCCAGCAGCTACGGACAGGGAAGGACTGAAGCTTTCTTT. This encodes CASSYGQGRTEAFF.

The chain couples TRBV11-2 to TRBJ1-1, with D hard to call. The CDR3 covers 12 residues. Germline values: CDR1 SGHAT, CDR2 FQNNGV. With 2 bases removed from V and 7 bases from J, the gap between germline ends came to 8 bases. CDR3 coding DNA: TGTGCCAGCAGCTTATCTCGGTTTGAAGCTTTCTTT. The encoded protein is CASSLSRFEAFF.

The chain joins TRBV24-1 to TRBJ2-1, with D possibly TRBD2 on 6 matching bases. CDR1 is KGHDR and CDR2 is SFDVKD in the germline V gene. This CDR3 is built from 15 residues. V lost 4 bases to trimming and J lost 4 bases, with 13 bases between them. The CDR3 bases are TGTGCCACCAGTGACCCCGGGACTCAGTACAATGAGCAGTTCTTC. Translating gives CATSDPGTQYNEQFF.

V usage is TRBV19 and J usage is TRBJ2-2, with 10 positions matching TRBD1. This CDR3 has 16 amino acids. V lost 5 bases and J lost 4; bases outside the gene matches: 7. Per the germline V gene, CDR1 is LNHDA and CDR2 is SQIVND (reference sequence). The CDR3 sequence is CASSVSGTGATGELFF. The DNA for the CDR3 is TGTGCCAGTAGTGTTTCCGGGACAGGGGCCACCGGGGAGCTGTTTTTT. Combining the CDR3 with reference TRBV19 and TRBJ2-2 gives the whole variable domain DGGITQSPKYLFRKEGQNVTLSCEQNLNHDAMYWYRQDPGQGLRLIYYSQIVNDFQKGDIAEGYSVSREKKESFPLTVTSAQKNPTAFYLCASSVSGTGATGELFFGEGSRLTVL.

This rearrangement joins TRBV10-3 to TRBJ1-5, with D maybe TRBD1 (5 bases). V shed 0 bases and J shed 8 bases, with 17 bases lying between them. This CDR3 has 16 amino acids. The germline CDR1 and CDR2 sequences are ENHRY and SYGVKD. The CDR3 spells CAISESLQGGGEPQHF. The CDR3 bases are TGTGCCATCAGTGAGTCATTGCAGGGAGGCGGGGAGCCCCAGCATTTT.

This chain links TRBV6-5 with TRBJ2-1; D call uncertain. The CDR3 extends over 12 amino acids. CDR1 and CDR2 (germline): MNHEY, SVGAGI. V lost 7 bases, J lost 12 bases, and 16 bases lay in between. The DNA for the CDR3 is TGTGCCAGCAACCACTATATGAGTGTGCAGTTCTTC. Amino acid sequence: CASNHYMSVQFF.

The chain recombines TRBV15 with TRBJ2-1; 10 nucleotides line up with TRBD2. V lost 1 base, J lost 4 bases, and 1 base stayed unmatched. CDR3 length: 15 residues. Germline-derived CDR1 and CDR2 are LNHNV and YYDKDF (reference sequence). CDR3 in DNA: TGTGCCACCAGCAGAGTAGCGGGGGGATACAATGAGCAGTTCTTC. Translation gives CATSRVAGGYNEQFF.

This clone was seen a handful of times. The J gene is TRBJ1-2, the V gene TRBV10-3; 7 nucleotides agree with TRBD1. The CDR3 is 14 residues long. Germline V CDR1 and CDR2: ENHRY, SYGVKD. With V trimmed by 7 bases and J by 4 bases, 9 bases remained unmatched. The CDR3 coding sequence is TGTGCCATCACTGCCGACAGGGTAACCTATGGCTACACCTTC. The encoded protein is CAITADRVTYGYTF.

The rearrangement joins TRBV6-5 to TRBJ2-2; 8 positions agree with TRBD1. CDR1 MNHEY and CDR2 SVGAGI come from the germline V gene. The CDR3 loop spans 14 amino acids. Trimming at V came to 2 bases and at J to 7 bases, leaving 3 bases not matched to a gene. CDR3 sequence reads: CASSYVTGDGELFF. In DNA form, the CDR3 reads TGTGCCAGCAGTTACGTGACAGGGGACGGGGAGCTGTTTTTT.

This clone was detected once. The chain joins TRBV7-9 to TRBJ1-4; TRBD1 matches at 8 bases. V was pared by 6 bases and J by 7 bases, with 7 bases of the junction left unmatched. Per the germline V gene, CDR1 is SEHNR and CDR2 is FQNEAQ (reference sequence). This CDR3 comprises 14 residues. The CDR3 bases are TGTGCCAGCAGTCCAGGGACAGGCTTTGAAAAACTGTTTTTT. This translates into CASSPGTGFEKLFF.

This clone was detected only a few times. The chain is built from TRBV11-3 and TRBJ2-2; D not resolved. Trimming shortened V by 6 bases and J by 3 bases, and 11 bases separated the two germline ends. The germline CDR1 and CDR2 sequences are SGHNT and YENEEA. The CDR3 is 14 amino acids. This CDR3 reads CASSPGHYTGELFF. CDR3 DNA sequence: TGTGCCAGCAGTCCAGGCCATTACACCGGGGAGCTGTTTTTT. Supplemented by reference TRBV11-3 and TRBJ2-2, the full variable domain reads EAGVVQSPRYKIIEKKQPVAFWCNPISGHNTLYWYLQNLGQGPELLIRYENEEAVDDSQLPKDRFSAERLKGVDSTLKIQPAELGDSAVYLCASSPGHYTGELFFGEGSRLTVL.

The CDR3 sequence: CASSLRGQVYEKLFF. DNA of the CDR3: TGTGCCAGCAGTTTACGGGGACAAGTTTATGAAAAACTGTTTTTT. The chain recombines TRBV27 with TRBJ1-4; maybe TRBD1 (6 bases). Trimming left V 2 bases short and J 6 bases short, with 13 bases between. CDR1 is MNHEY, CDR2 SMNVEV, per germline (reference sequence). The CDR3 length is 15 residues.

The chain is built from TRBV10-3 and TRBJ1-4; 9 bases are a match to TRBD1. The CDR3 runs 14 residues. Germline trimming cut 6 bases from V and 8 bases from J; bases unmatched to any gene: 7. Germline loops: CDR1 ENHRY, CDR2 SYGVKD. CDR3 in DNA: TGTGCCATCAGCCCGGGACAGGGAGGCGAAAAACTGTTTTTT. Translated, it gives CAISPGQGGEKLFF.